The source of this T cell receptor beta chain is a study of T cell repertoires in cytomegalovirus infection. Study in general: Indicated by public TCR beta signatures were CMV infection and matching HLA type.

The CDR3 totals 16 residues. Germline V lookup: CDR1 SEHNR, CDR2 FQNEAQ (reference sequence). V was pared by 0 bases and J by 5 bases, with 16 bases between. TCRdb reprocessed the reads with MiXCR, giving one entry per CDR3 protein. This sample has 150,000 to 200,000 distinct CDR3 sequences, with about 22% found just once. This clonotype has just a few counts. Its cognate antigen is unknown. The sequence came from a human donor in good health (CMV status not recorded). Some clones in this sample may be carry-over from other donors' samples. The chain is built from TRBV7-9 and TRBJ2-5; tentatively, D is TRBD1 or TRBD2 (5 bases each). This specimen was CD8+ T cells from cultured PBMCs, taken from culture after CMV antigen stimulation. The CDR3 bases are TGTGCCAGCAGCTTAGCCCAGGGCCCAGAGGGGGAGACCCAGTACTTC. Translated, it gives CASSLAQGPEGETQYF.